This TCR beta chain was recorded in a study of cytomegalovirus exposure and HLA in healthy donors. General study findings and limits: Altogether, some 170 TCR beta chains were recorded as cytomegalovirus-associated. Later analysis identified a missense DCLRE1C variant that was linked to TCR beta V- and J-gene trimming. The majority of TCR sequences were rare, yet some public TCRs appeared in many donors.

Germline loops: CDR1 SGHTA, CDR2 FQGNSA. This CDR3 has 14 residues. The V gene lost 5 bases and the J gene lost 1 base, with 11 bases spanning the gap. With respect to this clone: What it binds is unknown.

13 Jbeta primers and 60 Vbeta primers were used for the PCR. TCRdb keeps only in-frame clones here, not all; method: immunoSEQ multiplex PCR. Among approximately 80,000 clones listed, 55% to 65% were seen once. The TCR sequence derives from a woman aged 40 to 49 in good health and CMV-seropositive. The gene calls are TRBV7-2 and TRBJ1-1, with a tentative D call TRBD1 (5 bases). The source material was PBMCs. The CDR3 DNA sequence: TGTGCCAGCAGCCCAGGGTCGGCGAACACTGAAGCTTTCTTT. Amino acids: CASSPGSANTEAFF.